The 21 T cell receptor beta chains below come from one sample, sequenced in a study of T cell responses to AZD1222 COVID-19 vaccine. Using immunoSEQ multiplex PCR, the repertoire was profiled, and TCRdb retains in-frame clones only, with some absent. The sample has some 50,000 clones; approximately 86% are singletons. The input for sequencing was peripheral blood, taken on day 0 of AZD1222 vaccination. These receptors came from an adult in good health.

This sequence joins TRBV5-6 and TRBJ2-1, with 7 bases fitting TRBD2. The V gene end was trimmed by 4 bases and the J gene end by 9 bases; junction bases not matched to a gene: 10. The germline CDR1 and CDR2 sequences are SGHDT and YYEEEE. CDR3 length: 14 residues. The CDR3 loop is CASSPRLAGGEQFF. Here the CDR3 DNA reads TGTGCCAGCAGCCCCCGACTAGCAGGTGGTGAGCAGTTCTTC.

This clone came up once. CDR3 sequence: CASSVEAGDTEAFF. CDR3 DNA: TGTGCCAGCAGCGTAGAAGCGGGCGACACTGAAGCTTTCTTT. The chain couples TRBV9 to TRBJ1-1; D gene ambiguous. The CDR3 is made up of 14 amino acids. Germline V gives CDR1 SGDLS, CDR2 YYNGEE. V lost 0 bases and J lost 3, with 9 bases in between.

V and J are TRBV18 and TRBJ1-3; TRBD1 matches 7 bases. This CDR3 contains 18 residues. Germline CDR1 KGHSH, CDR2 LQKENI. V lost 5 bases and J lost 2; bases outside the gene matches: 15. The CDR3 protein is CASSVGPLQGRTGNTIYF. CDR3 in DNA: TGTGCCAGCTCAGTGGGTCCGTTACAGGGGCGAACTGGAAACACCATATATTTT. The variable domain in full, completed from reference TRBV18 and TRBJ1-3, reads NAGVMQNPRHLVRRRGQEARLRCSPMKGHSHVYWYRQLPEEGLKFMVYLQKENIIDESGMPKERFSAEFPKEGPSILRIQQVVRGDSAAYFCASSVGPLQGRTGNTIYFGEGSWLTVV.

This rearrangement joins TRBV5-8 to TRBJ1-1; 9 bases map to TRBD1. The CDR3 has 13 amino acids. V shed 4 bases, J shed 7 bases, and the junction held 5 bases outside the gene matches. Germline loops: CDR1 SGHTS, CDR2 YDEGEE. CDR3 region: CASSRGQGYEAFF. CDR3 nucleotides: TGTGCCAGCAGCCGGGGACAGGGCTATGAAGCTTTCTTT.

The chain recombines TRBV10-3 with TRBJ1-5, with D perhaps matching TRBD1 (5 bases). CDR1 is ENHRY, CDR2 SYGVKD, per germline. This CDR3 has 15 residues. The V end lost 4 bases, the J end lost 0 bases, and 10 bases lay between the germline ends. CDR3 sequence (DNA): TGTGCCATCAGTGCCGGGGGAGATAGCAATCAGCCCCAGCATTTT. Translation: CAISAGGDSNQPQHF.

V and J are TRBV19 and TRBJ1-5, with 9 positions matching TRBD1. The CDR3 loop spans 17 amino acids. V was pared by 7 bases and J by 1 base, with 11 bases of the junction left unmatched. Germline lookup yields CDR1 LNHDA and CDR2 SQIVND (reference sequence). The CDR3 is CASIGDRVGISNQPQHF. The DNA of the CDR3 is TGTGCCAGTATCGGGGACAGGGTGGGTATAAGCAATCAGCCCCAGCATTTT.

This chain connects TRBV5-4 to TRBJ2-1, with 9 bases that match TRBD2. In germline, CDR1 is SGHNT, CDR2 YYREEE (reference sequence). The CDR3 is 16 amino acids. The J segment lost 6 bases and the V segment lost 1 base, leaving 8 bases of the junction unmatched. The CDR3 sequence: CASSLPGLASSNEQFF. Here the CDR3 DNA reads TGTGCCAGCAGCTTGCCGGGACTAGCCTCGAGCAATGAGCAGTTCTTC.

The V call is TRBV11-3, the J call TRBJ1-3; D is ambiguous. Germline-derived CDR1 and CDR2 are SGHNT and YENEEA. The CDR3 consists of 15 residues. V gave up 4 bases and J gave up 0 bases, with 10 bases separating them. CDR3 coding DNA: TGTGCCAGCAGCTGGAGTGCGTCCTCTGGAAACACCATATATTTT. Translated, it gives CASSWSASSGNTIYF.

The chain employs TRBV9 and TRBJ1-1, with D unclear. CDR1 is SGDLS, CDR2 YYNGEE, per germline. V shed 4 bases and J shed 1 base, with 11 bases lying between them. The CDR3 loop spans 14 amino acids. CDR3 loop: CASSPVSGNTEAFF. In DNA form, the CDR3 reads TGTGCCAGCAGCCCCGTCTCGGGGAACACTGAAGCTTTCTTT.

The rearrangement uses TRBV5-4 and TRBJ2-3, with 11 bases identical to TRBD2. With 10 bases clipped from V and 2 bases from J, the junction kept 9 bases outside the gene matches. Germline CDR1 and CDR2: SGHNT and YYREEE (reference sequence). The CDR3 consists of 15 residues. The CDR3 spells CAGKETSGNTDTQYF. The CDR3 DNA follows: TGTGCCGGAAAGGAGACTAGCGGGAACACAGATACGCAGTATTTT.

The rearrangement links TRBV5-1 to TRBJ2-7, with D unclear. The CDR3 has 14 amino acids. CDR1 SGHRS and CDR2 YFSETQ come from the germline V gene. Trimming stripped 0 bases from V and 1 base from J, with 8 bases between. The CDR3: CASSLGGGSYEQYF. The CDR3 region has the DNA TGCGCCAGCAGCTTGGGTGGCGGTTCCTACGAGCAGTACTTC.

The chain joins TRBV6-6 to TRBJ2-7, with 7 positions matching TRBD2. Trimming at V came to 7 bases and at J to 1 base, leaving 4 bases not matched to a gene. The CDR3 extends over 13 amino acids. Germline V gives CDR1 MNHNY, CDR2 SVGAGI (reference sequence). CDR3 sequence (DNA): TGTGCCAGCACTCCCGGGGGGTCCTACGAGCAGTACTTC. It specifies CASTPGGSYEQYF.

This chain links TRBV5-1 with TRBJ1-1; TRBD1 might be the D (5 bases). V shed 8 bases and J shed 7 bases, with 21 bases lying between them. This CDR3 has 14 residues. The germline V gene encodes CDR1 SGHRS and CDR2 YFSETQ. The CDR3 protein is CASGSGLRQVEAFF. The CDR3, as DNA: TGCGCCAGTGGATCAGGGCTGCGTCAGGTTGAAGCTTTCTTT.

The chain carries TRBV28 and TRBJ1-4; D remains ambiguous. In germline, CDR1 is MDHEN, CDR2 SYDVKM. This CDR3 region has 16 residues. With 6 bases removed from V and 1 base from J, the gap between germline ends came to 15 bases. This CDR3 is CASRTPRFGTNEKLFF. CDR3 DNA sequence: TGTGCCAGCAGAACCCCCAGGTTCGGAACTAATGAAAAACTGTTTTTT.

The chain links TRBV5-6 to TRBJ1-5; D unclear. The germline CDR1 and CDR2 sequences are SGHDT and YYEEEE. V was shortened by 4 bases and J by 4 bases, with 12 bases between the two germline ends. This CDR3 region has 14 residues. The CDR3 nucleotides are TGTGCCAGCAGCGCGGGGTACATAAATCAGCCCCAGCATTTT. Protein: CASSAGYINQPQHF.

This CDR3 is CATGAGQETQYF. The CDR3 nucleotides read TGTGCTACGGGAGCCGGCCAAGAGACCCAGTACTTC. The genes are TRBV30 and TRBJ2-5, with D maybe TRBD2 (6 bases). This CDR3 is 12 amino acids long. CDR1 is GTSNPN and CDR2 is SVGIG in the germline V gene (reference sequence).

The chain couples TRBV24-1 to TRBJ1-2; 9 positions agree with TRBD1. V gave up 3 bases and J gave up 5 bases; unmatched junction bases: 6. The CDR3 sequence is 15 residues long. Germline loops: CDR1 KGHDR, CDR2 SFDVKD. CDR3 sequence reads: CATSDHPDRGYGYTF. CDR3 nucleotide sequence: TGTGCCACCAGTGATCACCCGGACAGGGGTTATGGCTACACCTTC.

The chain carries TRBV6-2 or TRBV6-3 and TRBJ2-7; the match to TRBD1 covers 10 bases. Losses at the gene ends were 2 bases for V and 1 base for J; bases not matched to a gene: 11. The length of the CDR3 is 18 residues. Germline values: CDR1 MNHEY, CDR2 SVGEGT. The CDR3 coding sequence is TGTGCCAGCAGTTACGGGACAGGGGATCCCGGGAAGTCCTACGAGCAGTACTTC. Its translation: CASSYGTGDPGKSYEQYF.

The rearrangement joins TRBV6-6 to TRBJ2-2; tentatively, D is TRBD2 (6 bases). Germline CDR1 and CDR2: MNHNY and SVGAGI (reference sequence). The CDR3 runs 14 residues. Trimming removed 8 bases from V and 5 bases from J, with 15 bases in between. CDR3 amino acids: CASLPGGGTGELFF. The CDR3 bases are TGTGCCAGCTTACCCGGGGGTGGGACCGGGGAGCTGTTTTTT.

This clone was observed once. The DNA of the CDR3 is TGTGCCAGCAGTGGCCCCACAGGAGTAAACACTGAAGCTTTCTTT. It translates to CASSGPTGVNTEAFF. The chain has TRBV6-2 or TRBV6-3 and TRBJ1-1, with TRBD1 as a possible D gene (5 bases). V dropped 5 bases and J dropped 2 bases, with 15 bases sitting between them. Per the germline V gene, CDR1 is MNHEY and CDR2 is SVGEGT. The CDR3 covers 15 residues.

The chain carries TRBV28 and TRBJ1-1; possible D gene TRBD1, 5 bases. Trimming left V 4 bases short and J 0 bases short, with 18 bases between. Per the germline V gene, CDR1 is MDHEN and CDR2 is SYDVKM. The CDR3 length is 17 residues. The CDR3 is CASSYLSGEGVNTEAFF. CDR3 nucleotides: TGTGCCAGCAGTTACCTCTCTGGGGAAGGGGTGAACACTGAAGCTTTCTTT.